This is a list of T cell receptor beta chains from one sample in a study of T-cell reconstitution after alpha-beta-depleted transplantation in children. TCRdb processed the PCR reads anew with MiXCR; each CDR3 protein has one entry. This table holds around 420,000 distinct CDR3 sequences, under 20% found once. The sample here was PBMCs, mostly from graft donor cells, taken 360 days after TCRalphabeta/CD19-depleted stem cell transplant. These receptors all come from a boy under three years old who had a stem cell transplant for Wiskott-Aldrich syndrome, so the T cells may come from the graft donor. The CDR3 runs from the conserved cysteine through the conserved F or W. The D gene is left open where the match is weak. Part of the rows lack a size; the others show once, few, many or a class for expanded clones.

d_call	v_call	clone_size	j_call	cdr3_aa	cdr3_nt
NA	TRBV12-5	NA	TRBJ2-2	CATNQRYGELFF	TGTGCTACCAACCAGCGTTACGGGGAGCTGTTTTTT
NA	TRBV2	few	TRBJ1-2	CASSEAGRGQGYGYTF	TGTGCCAGCAGTGAAGCTGGGCGGGGCCAAGGCTATGGCTACACCTTC
NA	TRBV15	once	TRBJ1-6	CATSLPGLSPLHF	TGTGCCACCAGCCTACCGGGACTGTCACCCCTCCACTTT
TRBD1	TRBV12-3/TRBV12-4	NA	TRBJ1-1	CASSLGQRRDTEAFF	TGTGCCAGCAGTTTGGGACAGAGGCGGGACACTGAAGCTTTCTTT
TRBD2	TRBV7-2	many	TRBJ2-7	CASSVGGAKLYEQYF	TGTGCCAGCAGCGTCGGGGGGGCCAAACTCTACGAGCAGTACTTC
NA	TRBV7-2	few	TRBJ2-3	CASSFMADTQYF	TGTGCCAGCAGCTTCATGGCAGATACGCAGTATTTT
NA	TRBV4-1	few	TRBJ2-1	CASSQDIPYNEQFF	TGCGCCAGCAGCCAAGATATACCTTACAATGAGCAGTTCTTC
TRBD2	TRBV5-1	few	TRBJ2-3	CASSWGESWLAGGTASTDTQYF	TGCGCCAGCAGCTGGGGGGAATCATGGCTAGCGGGGGGAACTGCTAGCACAGATACGCAGTATTTT
NA	TRBV7-2	NA	TRBJ2-7	CASSLEGHRFLEQYF	TGTGCCAGCAGCTTAGAGGGACACCGGTTCTTGGAGCAGTACTTC
NA	TRBV3-1	few	TRBJ2-7	CASSDDRVYEQYF	TGTGCCAGCAGCGACGACAGAGTCTACGAGCAGTACTTC
TRBD1	TRBV12-5	NA	TRBJ1-2	CASAPHRGYGYTF	TGTGCTAGTGCCCCCCACAGGGGGTATGGCTACACCTTC
TRBD2	TRBV12-3/TRBV12-4	few	TRBJ2-1	CASSLGRTSYFTNEQFF	TGTGCCAGCAGTTTAGGACGGACTAGCTATTTTACGAATGAGCAGTTCTTC
TRBD1	TRBV12-3/TRBV12-4	NA	TRBJ1-6	CASSIRGLGSPLHF	TGTGCCAGCAGTATCAGGGGGCTCGGGTCACCCCTCCACTTT
NA	TRBV27	few	TRBJ2-2	CASSFWGSGELFF	TGTGCCAGCAGTTTTTGGGGGTCCGGGGAGCTGTTTTTT
NA	TRBV7-9	NA	TRBJ2-5	CASSSRTDKETQYF	TGTGCCAGCAGCTCCCGGACCGACAAAGAGACCCAGTACTTC
NA	TRBV7-9	NA	TRBJ2-1	CASIPPLGPYNEQFF	TGTGCCAGCATCCCCCCGCTCGGGCCATACAATGAGCAGTTCTTC
NA	TRBV5-1	few	TRBJ2-7	CASREGLEQYF	TGCGCCAGCAGGGAAGGGCTCGAGCAGTACTTC
TRBD2	TRBV2	NA	TRBJ2-3	CASTWGSGRAGTDTQYF	TGTGCCAGTACCTGGGGTAGCGGGAGGGCCGGGACAGATACGCAGTATTTT
NA	TRBV20-1	NA	TRBJ2-1	CSARTDSHYNEQFF	TGCAGTGCTAGGACGGACTCCCATTACAATGAGCAGTTCTTC
TRBD2	TRBV5-8	medium-sized	TRBJ2-1	CASPGTSGIGSDEQFF	TGTGCCAGCCCCGGGACTAGCGGTATTGGGTCGGATGAGCAGTTCTTC
NA	TRBV5-6	few	TRBJ2-1	CASSLGDMRFDEQFF	TGTGCCAGCAGCTTGGGGGACATGAGGTTCGATGAGCAGTTCTTC
NA	TRBV24-1	NA	TRBJ2-7	CATSDPNIGEQYF	TGTGCCACCAGTGATCCCAACATCGGCGAGCAGTACTTC
TRBD1	TRBV20-1	many	TRBJ2-7	CSAPRTGNYEQYF	TGCAGTGCTCCCCGGACAGGGAACTACGAGCAGTACTTC
NA	TRBV20-1	NA	TRBJ2-5	CSAYRDGQETQYF	TGCAGTGCTTACCGGGACGGACAAGAGACCCAGTACTTC
TRBD2	TRBV5-1	NA	TRBJ2-5	CASLAGWGETQYF	TGCGCCAGTTTAGCGGGATGGGGAGAGACCCAGTACTTC
TRBD1	TRBV12-3/TRBV12-4	few	TRBJ1-5	CASTSMGGTGGYQPQHF	TGTGCCAGCACCTCAATGGGGGGGACAGGGGGCTATCAGCCCCAGCATTTT
NA	TRBV12-3/TRBV12-4	NA	TRBJ1-1	CASSFAGMNTEAFF	TGTGCCAGCAGTTTCGCGGGGATGAACACTGAAGCTTTCTTT
NA	TRBV7-9	NA	TRBJ1-1	CASSSGQGMAFF	TGTGCCAGCAGCTCCGGGCAGGGTATGGCTTTCTTT
TRBD2	TRBV20-1	few	TRBJ2-5	CSARDYHRASGHQETQYF	TGCAGTGCTAGAGATTACCACCGGGCTAGCGGGCACCAAGAGACCCAGTACTTC
TRBD1	TRBV12-3/TRBV12-4	many	TRBJ1-2	CASSFANRGNGYTF	TGTGCCAGCAGTTTCGCGAACAGGGGGAATGGCTACACCTTC
TRBD2	TRBV12-3/TRBV12-4	few	TRBJ2-7	CASSFLSGGPKGEQYF	TGTGCCAGCAGTTTCCTTAGCGGGGGGCCTAAGGGCGAGCAGTACTTC
NA	TRBV7-2	NA	TRBJ2-3	CASSKLAPKSTDTQYF	TGTGCCAGCAGCAAACTAGCTCCCAAGAGCACAGATACGCAGTATTTT
TRBD1	TRBV11-2	many	TRBJ2-3	CASSLVGRQGVWTDTQYF	TGTGCCAGCAGCTTAGTTGGCCGACAGGGGGTGTGGACGGATACGCAGTATTTT
TRBD2	TRBV5-6	few	TRBJ2-2	CASSSLGLAGLTGELFF	TGTGCCAGCAGTTCGCTAGGACTAGCGGGGCTCACCGGGGAGCTGTTTTTT
NA	TRBV2	few	TRBJ2-7	CASIIGSYEQYF	TGTGCCAGCATAATCGGATCCTACGAGCAGTACTTC
TRBD2	TRBV10-3	few	TRBJ2-1	CAISQYILTGTSGYNEQFF	TGTGCCATCAGTCAATACATCCTGACCGGGACTAGCGGTTACAATGAGCAGTTCTTC
TRBD2	TRBV29-1	NA	TRBJ2-3	CSVRLAATQYF	TGCAGCGTTCGACTAGCAGCTACGCAGTATTTT
NA	TRBV3-1	NA	TRBJ2-3	CASSLRKGVGTDTQYF	TGTGCCAGCAGCCTAAGGAAAGGGGTGGGCACAGATACGCAGTATTTT
TRBD2	TRBV10-1	NA	TRBJ2-1	CASSERLAGNLYNEQFF	TGCGCCAGCAGTGAGAGGCTAGCGGGGAACCTCTACAATGAGCAGTTCTTC
NA	TRBV21-1	many	TRBJ2-5	CASSKDGQETQYF	TGTGCCAGCAGCAAAGACGGGCAAGAGACCCAGTACTTC
NA	TRBV12-3/TRBV12-4	NA	TRBJ2-1	CASSIIGEQFF	TGTGCCAGCAGTATAATCGGTGAGCAGTTCTTC
NA	TRBV4-3	NA	TRBJ2-7	CASSQEEGGIYEQYF	TGCGCCAGCAGCCAAGAAGAGGGCGGGATTTACGAGCAGTACTTC
TRBD1	TRBV7-9	NA	TRBJ2-1	CASSQRGTGLNEQFF	TGTGCCAGCAGCCAGAGGGGGACAGGGTTGAATGAGCAGTTCTTC
TRBD1	TRBV6-2/TRBV6-3	NA	TRBJ2-2	CASSYRGQPGELFF	TGTGCCAGCAGTTACAGGGGGCAGCCCGGGGAGCTGTTTTTT
NA	TRBV2	few	TRBJ2-1	CASSGGGPLNEQFF	TGTGCCAGCAGTGGGGGGGGGCCACTCAATGAGCAGTTCTTC
NA	TRBV11-2	NA	TRBJ1-4	CASSLNDGEKLFF	TGTGCCAGCAGCTTAAACGACGGGGAAAAACTGTTTTTT
NA	TRBV4-3	few	TRBJ2-1	CASSQSSIGSGEQFF	TGCGCCAGCAGCCAGAGTAGCATCGGGAGCGGAGAGCAGTTCTTC
TRBD2	TRBV20-1	NA	TRBJ2-1	CSARPGTSGRGEQFF	TGCAGTGCTAGGCCAGGGACTAGCGGGAGGGGTGAGCAGTTCTTC
NA	TRBV29-1	few	TRBJ2-1	CSVMLSSYNEQFF	TGCAGCGTTATGCTGAGCTCCTACAATGAGCAGTTCTTC
TRBD1	TRBV12-3/TRBV12-4	NA	TRBJ2-7	CASSRRVGQGDYEQYF	TGTGCCAGCAGCAGGCGGGTGGGACAGGGCGACTACGAGCAGTACTTC
NA	TRBV7-2	NA	TRBJ2-7	CASSLALSSGGYEQYF	TGTGCCAGCAGCTTAGCGTTATCCTCTGGAGGCTACGAGCAGTACTTC
TRBD2	TRBV12-3/TRBV12-4	few	TRBJ2-3	CASSPIWEGRSDTQYF	TGTGCCAGCAGTCCCATCTGGGAGGGCCGATCAGATACGCAGTATTTT
NA	TRBV28	NA	TRBJ2-1	CAVGEQFF	TGTGCGGTAGGAGAGCAGTTCTTC
NA	TRBV28	once	TRBJ2-7	CASSPLGLGQYF	TGTGCCAGCAGTCCCCTCGGGCTGGGGCAGTACTTC
NA	TRBV2	NA	TRBJ2-1	CASSSPEYNEQFF	TGTGCCAGCAGTAGCCCCGAATACAATGAGCAGTTCTTC